This T cell receptor beta chain was recovered during a study of CD8+ T cells in alopecia areata. This clone was seen a few times. Its antigen is not known. Specified treatment: oral pan-JAK inhibitor, 5-10 mg twice daily. Study-wide results and caveats: Lesional tissue from the scalp (especially in alopecia totalis/universalis) showed higher clonality than normal scalp.

Investigators isolated RNA and reverse transcribed it into cDNA to act as the sequencing template. The table came from immunoSEQ multiplex PCR; TCRdb's copy has only in-frame clones and leaves some out. The sample carries roughly 200,000 clones, 43% recorded once. V shed 4 bases and J shed 2 bases, with 4 bases lying between them. The CDR3 is made up of 12 amino acids. Germline lookup yields CDR1 SGHNT and CDR2 YENEEA. The receptor was derived from a human donor with alopecia areata. Sequencing used CD4+ T cells sorted from blood, obtained between weeks 36 and 40, from a patient treated with tofacitinib. This chain joins TRBV11-3 and TRBJ2-3; D ambiguous. The CDR3 coding sequence is TGTGCCAGCAGCTCCCACACAGATACGCAGTATTTT. Protein: CASSSHTDTQYF. The entire variable domain, with the rest obtained from reference TRBV11-3 and TRBJ2-3, is as follows: EAGVVQSPRYKIIEKKQPVAFWCNPISGHNTLYWYLQNLGQGPELLIRYENEEAVDDSQLPKDRFSAERLKGVDSTLKIQPAELGDSAVYLCASSSHTDTQYFGPGTRLTVL.